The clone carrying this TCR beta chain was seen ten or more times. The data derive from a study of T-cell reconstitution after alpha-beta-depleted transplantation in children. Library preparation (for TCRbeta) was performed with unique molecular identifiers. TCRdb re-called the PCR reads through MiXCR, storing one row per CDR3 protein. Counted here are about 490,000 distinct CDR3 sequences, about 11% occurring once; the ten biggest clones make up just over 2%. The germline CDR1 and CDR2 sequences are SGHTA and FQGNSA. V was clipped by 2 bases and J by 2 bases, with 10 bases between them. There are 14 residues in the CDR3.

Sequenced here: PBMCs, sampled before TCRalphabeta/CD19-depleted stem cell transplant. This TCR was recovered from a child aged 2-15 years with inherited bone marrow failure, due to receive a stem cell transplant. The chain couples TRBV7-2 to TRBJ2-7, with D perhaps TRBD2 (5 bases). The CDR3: CASSLFSGPYEQYF. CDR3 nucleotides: TGTGCCAGCAGCTTATTCAGCGGACCCTACGAGCAGTACTTC. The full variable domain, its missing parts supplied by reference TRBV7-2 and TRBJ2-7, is GAGVSQSPSNKVTEKGKDVELRCDPISGHTALYWYRQSLGQGLEFLIYFQGNSAPDKSGLPSDRFSAERTGGSVSTLTIQRTQQEDSAVYLCASSLFSGPYEQYFGPGTRLTVT.